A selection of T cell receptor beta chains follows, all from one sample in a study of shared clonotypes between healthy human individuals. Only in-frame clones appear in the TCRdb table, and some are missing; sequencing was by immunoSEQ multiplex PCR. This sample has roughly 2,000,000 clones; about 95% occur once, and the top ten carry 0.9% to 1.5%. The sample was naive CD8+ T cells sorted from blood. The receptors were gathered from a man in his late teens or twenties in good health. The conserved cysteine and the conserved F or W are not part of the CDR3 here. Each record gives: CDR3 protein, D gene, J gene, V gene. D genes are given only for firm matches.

CDR3 protein: ASWSGTGPYEQY; D gene: TRBD1; J gene: TRBJ2-7; V gene: TRBV2
CDR3 protein: ASSWGPPSGNTIY; D gene: .; J gene: TRBJ1-3; V gene: TRBV5-4
CDR3 protein: ASRNSLQAQY; D gene: .; J gene: TRBJ2-5; V gene: TRBV2
CDR3 protein: ASSFPGQGSYEQY; D gene: TRBD1; J gene: TRBJ2-7; V gene: TRBV27
CDR3 protein: ASSEYLQGHRWEQY; D gene: .; J gene: TRBJ2-7; V gene: TRBV6-1
CDR3 protein: ASSLSPPEAF; D gene: .; J gene: TRBJ1-1; V gene: TRBV7-9
CDR3 protein: ASSQTGGGTNEKLF; D gene: TRBD1; J gene: TRBJ1-4; V gene: TRBV5-1
CDR3 protein: ASSLGGTSGNEQF; D gene: TRBD2; J gene: TRBJ2-1; V gene: TRBV5-5
CDR3 protein: ASSDTGTTEAF; D gene: .; J gene: TRBJ1-1; V gene: TRBV10-2
CDR3 protein: ASSFWGSGNTIY; D gene: .; J gene: TRBJ1-3; V gene: TRBV5-1
CDR3 protein: AISLGGTDTQY; D gene: .; J gene: TRBJ2-3; V gene: TRBV10-3
CDR3 protein: ASSPSDRASNQPQH; D gene: TRBD1; J gene: TRBJ1-5; V gene: TRBV5-5
CDR3 protein: ASSYQGTGLNEKLF; D gene: TRBD1; J gene: TRBJ1-4; V gene: TRBV6-5
CDR3 protein: SVEEVGWTSGSPKNIQY; D gene: TRBD2; J gene: TRBJ2-4; V gene: TRBV29-1
CDR3 protein: ASSLGTGRNEQY; D gene: .; J gene: TRBJ2-7; V gene: TRBV11-2
CDR3 protein: ASSFRRDASEQY; D gene: .; J gene: TRBJ2-7; V gene: TRBV6-6